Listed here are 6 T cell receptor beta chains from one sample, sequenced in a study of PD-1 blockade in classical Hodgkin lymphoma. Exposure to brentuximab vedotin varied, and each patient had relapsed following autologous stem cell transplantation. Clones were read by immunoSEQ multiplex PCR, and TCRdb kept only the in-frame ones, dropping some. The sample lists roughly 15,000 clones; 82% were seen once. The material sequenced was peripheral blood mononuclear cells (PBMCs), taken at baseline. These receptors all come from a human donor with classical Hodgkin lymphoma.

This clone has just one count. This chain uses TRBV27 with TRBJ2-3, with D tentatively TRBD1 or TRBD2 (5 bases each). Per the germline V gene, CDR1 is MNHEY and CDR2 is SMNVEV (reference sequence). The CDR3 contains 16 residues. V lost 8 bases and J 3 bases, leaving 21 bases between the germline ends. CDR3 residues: CASGLFSGGSTDTQYF. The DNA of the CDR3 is TGTGCCAGCGGACTGTTCTCTGGGGGAAGTACAGATACGCAGTATTTT.

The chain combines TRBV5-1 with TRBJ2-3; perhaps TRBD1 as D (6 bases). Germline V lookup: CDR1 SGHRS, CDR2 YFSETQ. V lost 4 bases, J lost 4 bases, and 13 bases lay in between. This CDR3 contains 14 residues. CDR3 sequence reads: CASSPRTGSDTQYF. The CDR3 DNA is TGCGCCAGCAGCCCGAGAACAGGGTCAGATACGCAGTATTTT.

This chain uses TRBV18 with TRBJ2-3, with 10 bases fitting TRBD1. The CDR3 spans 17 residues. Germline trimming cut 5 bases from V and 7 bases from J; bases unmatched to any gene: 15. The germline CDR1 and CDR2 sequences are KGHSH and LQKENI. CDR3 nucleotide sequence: TGTGCCAGCTCAATCCCAAGCGATGACAGGGGGCGTAATACGCAGTATTTT. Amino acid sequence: CASSIPSDDRGRNTQYF.

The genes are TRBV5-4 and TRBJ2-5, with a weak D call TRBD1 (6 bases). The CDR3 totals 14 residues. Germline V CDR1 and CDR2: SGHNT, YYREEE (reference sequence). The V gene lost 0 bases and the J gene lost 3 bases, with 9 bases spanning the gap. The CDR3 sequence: CASSLVRGEETQYF. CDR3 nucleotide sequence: TGTGCCAGCAGCTTGGTCAGGGGTGAAGAGACCCAGTACTTC.

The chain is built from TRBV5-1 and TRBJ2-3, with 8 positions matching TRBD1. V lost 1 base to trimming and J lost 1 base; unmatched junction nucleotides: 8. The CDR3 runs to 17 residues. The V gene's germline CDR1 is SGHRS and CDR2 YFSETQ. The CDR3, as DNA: TGCGCCAGCAGCTTGTGGGACAGGTTGAGAGGCACAGATACGCAGTATTTT. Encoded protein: CASSLWDRLRGTDTQYF.

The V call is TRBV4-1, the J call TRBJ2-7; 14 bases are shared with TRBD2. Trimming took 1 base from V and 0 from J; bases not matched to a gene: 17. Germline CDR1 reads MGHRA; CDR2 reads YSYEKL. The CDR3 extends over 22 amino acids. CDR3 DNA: TGCGCCAGCAGCCAAGGGCTCATCGCGGGGGGACTAGCGGGAGTCCCCTCCTACGAGCAGTACTTC. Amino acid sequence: CASSQGLIAGGLAGVPSYEQYF.